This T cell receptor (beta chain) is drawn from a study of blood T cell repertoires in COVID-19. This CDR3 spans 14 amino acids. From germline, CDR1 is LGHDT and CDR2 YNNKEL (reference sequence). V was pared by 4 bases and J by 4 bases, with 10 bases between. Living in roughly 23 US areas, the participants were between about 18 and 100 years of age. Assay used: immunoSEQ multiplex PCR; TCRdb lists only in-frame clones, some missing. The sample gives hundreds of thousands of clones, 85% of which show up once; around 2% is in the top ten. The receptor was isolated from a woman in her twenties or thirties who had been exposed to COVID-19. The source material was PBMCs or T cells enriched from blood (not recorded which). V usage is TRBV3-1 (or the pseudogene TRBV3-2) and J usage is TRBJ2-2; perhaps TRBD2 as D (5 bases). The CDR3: CASSPRASTGELFF. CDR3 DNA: TGTGCCAGCAGCCCGCGGGCTAGCACCGGGGAGCTGTTTTTT.